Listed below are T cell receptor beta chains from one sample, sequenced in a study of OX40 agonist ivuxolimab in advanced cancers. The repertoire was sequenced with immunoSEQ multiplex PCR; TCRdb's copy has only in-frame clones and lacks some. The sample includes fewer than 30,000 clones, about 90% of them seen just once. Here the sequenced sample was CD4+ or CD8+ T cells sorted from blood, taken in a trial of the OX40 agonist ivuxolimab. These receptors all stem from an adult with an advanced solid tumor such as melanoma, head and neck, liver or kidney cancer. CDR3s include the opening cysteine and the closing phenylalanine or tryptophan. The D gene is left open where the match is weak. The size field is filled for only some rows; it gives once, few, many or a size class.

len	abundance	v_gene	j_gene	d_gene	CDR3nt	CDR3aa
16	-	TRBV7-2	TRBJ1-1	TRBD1	TGTGCCAGCAGCCCTTGGACAGGGACGAGGGGCACTGAAGCTTTCTTT	CASSPWTGTRGTEAFF
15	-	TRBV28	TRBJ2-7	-	TGTGCCAGCACCCTAAGTCGGACCGAAGATTACGAGCAGTACTTC	CASTLSRTEDYEQYF
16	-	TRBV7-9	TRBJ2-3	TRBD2	TGTGCCAGCAGCCCACAAACGGGGGGGGACACAGATACGCAGTATTTT	CASSPQTGGDTDTQYF
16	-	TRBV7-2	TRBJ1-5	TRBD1	TGTGCCTCCCAGCCCAAAGGGGGCGGGTACAATCAGCCCCAGCATTTT	CASQPKGGGYNQPQHF
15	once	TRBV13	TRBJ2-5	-	TGTGCCAGCAGCCATCCCGGGACCCACCAAGAGACCCAGTACTTC	CASSHPGTHQETQYF
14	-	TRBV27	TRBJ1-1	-	TGTGCCAGCAGTTTATTCCCGGAGGGGACTGAAGCTTTCTTT	CASSLFPEGTEAFF
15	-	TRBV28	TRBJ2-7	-	TGTGCCAGCCTAAAGGAACTTACTAGCTCCTACGAGCAGTACTTC	CASLKELTSSYEQYF
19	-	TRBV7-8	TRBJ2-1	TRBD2	TGTGCCAGCAGCTTACCGACCCAGAATAGCGGGAGCTCCTACAATGAGCAGTTCTTC	CASSLPTQNSGSSYNEQFF
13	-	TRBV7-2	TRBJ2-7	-	TGTGCCAGCAGCGCAACAGGGTCGTACGAGCAGTACTTC	CASSATGSYEQYF
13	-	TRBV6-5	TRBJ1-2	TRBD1	TGTGCCAGCACCTACGGACAGGGACATGGCTACACCTTC	CASTYGQGHGYTF